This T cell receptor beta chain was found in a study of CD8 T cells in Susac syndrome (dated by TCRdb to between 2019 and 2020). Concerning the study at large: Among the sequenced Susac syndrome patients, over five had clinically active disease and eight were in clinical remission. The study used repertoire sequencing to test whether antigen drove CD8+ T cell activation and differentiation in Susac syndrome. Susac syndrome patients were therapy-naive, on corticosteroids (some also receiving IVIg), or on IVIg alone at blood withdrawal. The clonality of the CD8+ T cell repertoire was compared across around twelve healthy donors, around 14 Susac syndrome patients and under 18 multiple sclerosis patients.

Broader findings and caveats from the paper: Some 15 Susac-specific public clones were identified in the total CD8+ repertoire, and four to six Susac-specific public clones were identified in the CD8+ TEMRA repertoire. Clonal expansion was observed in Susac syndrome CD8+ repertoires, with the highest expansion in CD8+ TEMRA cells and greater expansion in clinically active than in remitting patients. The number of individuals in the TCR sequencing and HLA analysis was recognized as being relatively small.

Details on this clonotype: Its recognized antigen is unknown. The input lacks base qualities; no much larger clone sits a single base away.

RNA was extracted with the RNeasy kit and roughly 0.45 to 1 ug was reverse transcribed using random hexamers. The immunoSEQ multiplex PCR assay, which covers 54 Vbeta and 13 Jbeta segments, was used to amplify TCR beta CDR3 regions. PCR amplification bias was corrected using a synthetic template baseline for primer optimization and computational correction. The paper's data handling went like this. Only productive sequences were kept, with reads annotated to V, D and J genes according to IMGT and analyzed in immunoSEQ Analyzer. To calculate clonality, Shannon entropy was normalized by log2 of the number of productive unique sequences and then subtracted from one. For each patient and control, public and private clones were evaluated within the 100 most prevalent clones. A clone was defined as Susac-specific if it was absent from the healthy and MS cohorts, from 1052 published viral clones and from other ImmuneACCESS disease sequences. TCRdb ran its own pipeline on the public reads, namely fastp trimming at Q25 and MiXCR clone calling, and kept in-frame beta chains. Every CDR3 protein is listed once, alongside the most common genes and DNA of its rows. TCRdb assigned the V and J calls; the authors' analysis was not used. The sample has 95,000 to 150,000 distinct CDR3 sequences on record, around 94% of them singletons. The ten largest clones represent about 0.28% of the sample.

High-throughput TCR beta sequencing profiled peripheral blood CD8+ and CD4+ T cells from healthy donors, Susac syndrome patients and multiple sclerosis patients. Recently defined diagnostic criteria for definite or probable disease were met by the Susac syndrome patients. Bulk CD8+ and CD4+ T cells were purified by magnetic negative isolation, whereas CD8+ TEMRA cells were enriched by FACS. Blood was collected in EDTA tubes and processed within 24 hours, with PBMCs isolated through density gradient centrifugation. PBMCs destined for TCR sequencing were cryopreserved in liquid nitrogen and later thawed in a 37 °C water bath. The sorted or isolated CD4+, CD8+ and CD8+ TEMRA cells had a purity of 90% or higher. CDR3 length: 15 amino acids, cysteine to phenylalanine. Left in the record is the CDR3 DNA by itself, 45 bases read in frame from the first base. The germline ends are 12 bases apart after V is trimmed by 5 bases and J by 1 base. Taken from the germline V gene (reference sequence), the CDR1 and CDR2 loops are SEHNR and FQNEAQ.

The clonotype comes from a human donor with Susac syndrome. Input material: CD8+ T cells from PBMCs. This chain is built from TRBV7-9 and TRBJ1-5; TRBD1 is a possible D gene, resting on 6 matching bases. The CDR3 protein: CASSPPGQSNQPQHF. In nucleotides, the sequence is TGTGCCAGCAGCCCCCCCGGACAGAGCAATCAGCCCCAGCATTTT.